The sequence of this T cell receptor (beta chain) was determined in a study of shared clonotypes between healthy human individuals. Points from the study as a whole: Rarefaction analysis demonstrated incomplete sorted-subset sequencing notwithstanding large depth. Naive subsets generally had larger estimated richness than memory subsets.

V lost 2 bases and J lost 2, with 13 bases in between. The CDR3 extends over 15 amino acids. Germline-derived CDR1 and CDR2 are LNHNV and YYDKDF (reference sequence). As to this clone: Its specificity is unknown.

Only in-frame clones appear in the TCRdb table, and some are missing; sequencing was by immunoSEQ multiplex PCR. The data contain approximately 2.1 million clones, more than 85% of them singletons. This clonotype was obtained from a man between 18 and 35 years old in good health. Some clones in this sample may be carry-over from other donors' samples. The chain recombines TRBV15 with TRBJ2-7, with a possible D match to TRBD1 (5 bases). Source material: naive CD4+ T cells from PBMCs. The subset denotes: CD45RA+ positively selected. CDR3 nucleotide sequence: TGTGCCACCAGCAGAATGACAGTTCTACCCTACGAGCAGTACTTC. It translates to CATSRMTVLPYEQYF. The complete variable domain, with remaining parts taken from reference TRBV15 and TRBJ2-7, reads DAMVIQNPRYQVTQFGKPVTLSCSQTLNHNVMYWYQQKSSQAPKLLFHYYDKDFNNEADTPDNFQSRRPNTSFCFLDIRSPGLGDTAMYLCATSRMTVLPYEQYFGPGTRLTVT.